One sample yielded the 20 T cell receptor beta chains listed below, sequenced in a study of T cells after posttransplantation cyclophosphamide listed by TCRdb under 2016. Receptor amplification or capture employed the immunoSEQ multiplex PCR assay. TCRdb holds this immuneACCESS table with in-frame rearrangements only. Some clones are missing; in checked studies, unresolved V genes explain under half, and the rest has no known cause. The sample profile shows about 52,000 clones; roughly 92% of them were found once. The ten largest account for about 3% of the sample. Sequenced material: PBMCs. Receptor source: a woman aged 30 to 39 in good health and a related stem cell transplant donor.

V is TRBV27 and J is TRBJ2-3, with D tentatively TRBD1 (6 bases). Germline loops: CDR1 MNHEY, CDR2 SMNVEV (reference sequence). This CDR3 is built from 15 residues. V was pared by 7 bases and J by 8 bases, with 22 bases between. As DNA, the CDR3 is TGTGCCAGCACCTCCGCCGGGACAAATATGCGTACGCAGTATTTT. It is translated as CASTSAGTNMRTQYF.

J is TRBJ2-7 and V is TRBV13; TRBD1 agrees at 9 bases. Trimming cost V 1 base and J 7 bases; bases outside gene matches: 8. Germline loops: CDR1 PRHDT, CDR2 FYEKMQ (reference sequence). The CDR3 has 15 residues. The CDR3 reads CASSLAGTGTGEQYF. In nucleotides, the CDR3 is TGTGCCAGCAGCTTAGCAGGGACAGGGACAGGGGAGCAGTACTTC.

The rearrangement uses TRBV19 and TRBJ2-7, with 8 bases that match TRBD1. CDR3 size: 15 residues. Germline loops: CDR1 LNHDA, CDR2 SQIVND (reference sequence). V lost 5 bases, J lost 4 bases, and 10 bases stayed unmatched. Here the CDR3 DNA reads TGTGCCAGTAGTGCCCACAGACAGGGGACATACGAGCAGTACTTC. Translation: CASSAHRQGTYEQYF.

This clone is a singleton in its sample. The V call is TRBV11-1, the J call TRBJ1-1; D perhaps matches TRBD1 (5 bases). The CDR3 is 13 residues long. Germline lookup yields CDR1 SGHAT and CDR2 FQDESV (reference sequence). The V end lost 5 bases, the J end lost 4 bases, and 11 bases lay between the germline ends. CDR3 protein: CASSPPGGTEAFF. CDR3 bases: TGTGCCAGCAGCCCCCCGGGGGGCACTGAAGCTTTCTTT.

V and J are TRBV4-3 and TRBJ2-5; 8 nucleotides agree with TRBD2. The CDR3 is made up of 16 amino acids. In germline, CDR1 is LGHNA, CDR2 YSLEER. Trimming at V came to 4 bases and at J to 1 base, leaving 8 bases not matched to a gene. The CDR3 protein is CASSPRDGGVQETQYF. CDR3 sequence (DNA): TGCGCCAGCAGCCCCCGGGACGGGGGGGTCCAAGAGACCCAGTACTTC.

The chain employs TRBV20-1 and TRBJ1-2, with a weak D call TRBD1 (5 bases). Trimming shortened V by 4 bases and J by 7 bases, and 10 bases separated the two germline ends. CDR3 length equals 11 residues. Germline assignment: CDR1 DFQATT and CDR2 SNEGSKA (reference sequence). The CDR3 sequence: CSAKGDSGYTF. For the CDR3, the DNA is TGCAGTGCTAAAGGGGACTCTGGCTACACCTTC.

The chain is built from TRBV7-9 and TRBJ1-2; 8 bases align to TRBD1. The ends lost 5 bases at V and 4 bases at J; junction bases unmatched: 9. CDR3 length: 15 residues. Germline V gene data show CDR1 as SEHNR and CDR2 as FQNEAQ (reference sequence). The CDR3 loop is CASSPGQGGVYGYTF. The CDR3 DNA reads as TGTGCCAGCAGCCCTGGACAGGGTGGGGTCTATGGCTACACCTTC.

The CDR3 nucleotides are TGCGCCAGCAGCTTCCGAGAAAGCTACAATGAGCAGTTCTTC. It translates to CASSFRESYNEQFF. J is TRBJ2-1 and V is TRBV5-1; no clear D gene. Germline V gene sequence: CDR1 SGHRS, CDR2 YFSETQ. The CDR3 runs to 14 residues. V dropped 2 bases and J dropped 3 bases, with 9 bases sitting between them.

The chain links TRBV7-9 to TRBJ2-2; the match to TRBD1 covers 8 bases. The CDR3 runs to 12 residues. V lost 5 bases, J lost 13 bases, and 6 bases stayed unmatched. Per the germline V gene, CDR1 is SEHNR and CDR2 is FQNEAQ (reference sequence). The CDR3 DNA reads as TGTGCCAGCAGCCAACAGGGGGAACGGCTGTTTTTT. Translation: CASSQQGERLFF.

V usage is TRBV10-3 and J usage is TRBJ2-6, with 9 bases aligning to TRBD1. V gave up 3 bases and J gave up 2 bases; unmatched junction bases: 11. Germline-derived CDR1 and CDR2 are ENHRY and SYGVKD. The CDR3 has 19 amino acids. The CDR3 is CAISDTRDRVWAGANVLTF. DNA for the CDR3: TGTGCCATCAGTGATACCCGGGACAGGGTTTGGGCTGGGGCCAACGTCCTGACTTTC.

V and J are TRBV6-5 and TRBJ1-4, with a possible D match to TRBD1 (6 bases). V lost 6 bases to trimming and J lost 8 bases, with 13 bases between them. This CDR3 is 13 amino acids long. The germline V gene encodes CDR1 MNHEY and CDR2 SVGAGI. The CDR3 loop reads CASSRQEGEKLFF. The CDR3 DNA reads as TGTGCCAGCAGCCGACAGGAAGGGGAAAAACTGTTTTTT.

J is TRBJ1-1 and V is TRBV6-6, with TRBD1 matching over 7 bases. Germline CDR1 MNHNY, CDR2 SVGAGI (reference sequence). This CDR3 comprises 14 residues. Trimming removed 6 bases from V and 7 bases from J; junction bases left unmatched: 11. CDR3 DNA sequence: TGTGCCAGCAGCCGCGCGACAGGGACCATTGAAGCTTTCTTT. Translation: CASSRATGTIEAFF.

The gene calls are TRBV28 and TRBJ2-1, with D perhaps matching TRBD1 (6 bases). The V gene lost 4 bases and the J gene lost 1 base, with 17 bases spanning the gap. Germline V gene sequence: CDR1 MDHEN, CDR2 SYDVKM. This CDR3 has 17 residues. CDR3 loop: CASSSSGTFTSYNEQFF. CDR3 DNA sequence: TGTGCCAGCAGTTCCTCCGGGACATTTACTTCCTACAATGAGCAGTTCTTC.

Written as DNA, the CDR3 is TGTGCCACTTACGGAGGCGAGTACGAGCAGTACTTC. It specifies CATYGGEYEQYF. The chain joins TRBV10-3 to TRBJ2-7, with D perhaps matching TRBD2 (5 bases). The CDR3 is made up of 12 amino acids. Trimming removed 10 bases from V and 4 bases from J, with 14 bases in between. Germline CDR1 ENHRY, CDR2 SYGVKD.

The chain couples TRBV5-1 to TRBJ2-1; a weak D match, TRBD2 (5 bases). Deletions cut 0 bases from V and 2 bases from J, with 9 bases between. This CDR3 contains 15 residues. Germline-derived CDR1 and CDR2 are SGHRS and YFSETQ. The CDR3 region has the DNA TGCGCCAGCAGCTTGGCAACGGGAACCTACAATGAGCAGTTCTTC. As protein: CASSLATGTYNEQFF.

This clone was recorded a few times. This chain uses TRBV5-5 with TRBJ2-2; TRBD1 matches at 9 bases. V was clipped by 0 bases and J by 5 bases; unmatched bases: 2. The CDR3 totals 15 residues. Germline CDR1 and CDR2: SGHKS and YYEKEE (reference sequence). The CDR3 protein is CASSLDRGRTGELFF. CDR3 coding DNA: TGTGCCAGCAGCTTGGACAGGGGGCGTACCGGGGAGCTGTTTTTT.

The gene calls are TRBV19 and TRBJ1-3, with 8 bases lining up with TRBD1. Trimming at V came to 0 bases and at J to 3 bases, leaving 7 bases not matched to a gene. This CDR3 region has 17 residues. Germline values: CDR1 LNHDA, CDR2 SQIVND (reference sequence). The DNA of the CDR3 is TGTGCCAGTAGTATAGACCCTCAGGGGGCGAGTGGAAACACCATATATTTT. This translates into CASSIDPQGASGNTIYF.

The chain uses TRBV11-2 and TRBJ2-1; 8 positions match TRBD1. The CDR3 has 12 residues. Germline CDR1 reads SGHAT; CDR2 reads FQNNGV. J gave up 15 bases and V 1 base, and 5 bases lay outside the gene matches. The CDR3 coding sequence is TGTGCCAGCAGCTTAGCACGTGACAGGGGGTTCTTC. Encoded protein: CASSLARDRGFF. Together with reference TRBV11-2 and TRBJ2-1, the CDR3 gives the full variable domain: EAGVAQSPRYKIIEKRQSVAFWCNPISGHATLYWYQQILGQGPKLLIQFQNNGVVDDSQLPKDRFSAERLKGVDSTLKIQPAKLEDSAVYLCASSLARDRGFFGPGTRLTVL.

This clone was recorded once. The V gene is TRBV11-3, the J gene TRBJ2-5; a possible D gene is TRBD1 (6 bases). The CDR3 spans 15 residues. From germline, CDR1 is SGHNT and CDR2 YENEEA. The V end was cut by 2 bases, the J end by 1 base, with 11 bases between. The CDR3 DNA follows: TGTGCCAGCAGCTTAAATGGACAGAGCCAAGAGACCCAGTACTTC. Protein: CASSLNGQSQETQYF. Full variable domain (remainder filled in from reference TRBV11-3 and TRBJ2-5): EAGVVQSPRYKIIEKKQPVAFWCNPISGHNTLYWYLQNLGQGPELLIRYENEEAVDDSQLPKDRFSAERLKGVDSTLKIQPAELGDSAVYLCASSLNGQSQETQYFGPGTRLLVL.

This chain joins TRBV5-1 and TRBJ2-3; D is possibly TRBD2 (5 bases). V shed 0 bases and J shed 2 bases, with 13 bases lying between them. CDR1 SGHRS and CDR2 YFSETQ come from the germline V gene. This CDR3 comprises 16 residues. The chain's CDR3 is CASSLAPTLATDTQYF. DNA for the CDR3: TGCGCCAGCAGCTTGGCCCCGACCCTAGCCACAGATACGCAGTATTTT.